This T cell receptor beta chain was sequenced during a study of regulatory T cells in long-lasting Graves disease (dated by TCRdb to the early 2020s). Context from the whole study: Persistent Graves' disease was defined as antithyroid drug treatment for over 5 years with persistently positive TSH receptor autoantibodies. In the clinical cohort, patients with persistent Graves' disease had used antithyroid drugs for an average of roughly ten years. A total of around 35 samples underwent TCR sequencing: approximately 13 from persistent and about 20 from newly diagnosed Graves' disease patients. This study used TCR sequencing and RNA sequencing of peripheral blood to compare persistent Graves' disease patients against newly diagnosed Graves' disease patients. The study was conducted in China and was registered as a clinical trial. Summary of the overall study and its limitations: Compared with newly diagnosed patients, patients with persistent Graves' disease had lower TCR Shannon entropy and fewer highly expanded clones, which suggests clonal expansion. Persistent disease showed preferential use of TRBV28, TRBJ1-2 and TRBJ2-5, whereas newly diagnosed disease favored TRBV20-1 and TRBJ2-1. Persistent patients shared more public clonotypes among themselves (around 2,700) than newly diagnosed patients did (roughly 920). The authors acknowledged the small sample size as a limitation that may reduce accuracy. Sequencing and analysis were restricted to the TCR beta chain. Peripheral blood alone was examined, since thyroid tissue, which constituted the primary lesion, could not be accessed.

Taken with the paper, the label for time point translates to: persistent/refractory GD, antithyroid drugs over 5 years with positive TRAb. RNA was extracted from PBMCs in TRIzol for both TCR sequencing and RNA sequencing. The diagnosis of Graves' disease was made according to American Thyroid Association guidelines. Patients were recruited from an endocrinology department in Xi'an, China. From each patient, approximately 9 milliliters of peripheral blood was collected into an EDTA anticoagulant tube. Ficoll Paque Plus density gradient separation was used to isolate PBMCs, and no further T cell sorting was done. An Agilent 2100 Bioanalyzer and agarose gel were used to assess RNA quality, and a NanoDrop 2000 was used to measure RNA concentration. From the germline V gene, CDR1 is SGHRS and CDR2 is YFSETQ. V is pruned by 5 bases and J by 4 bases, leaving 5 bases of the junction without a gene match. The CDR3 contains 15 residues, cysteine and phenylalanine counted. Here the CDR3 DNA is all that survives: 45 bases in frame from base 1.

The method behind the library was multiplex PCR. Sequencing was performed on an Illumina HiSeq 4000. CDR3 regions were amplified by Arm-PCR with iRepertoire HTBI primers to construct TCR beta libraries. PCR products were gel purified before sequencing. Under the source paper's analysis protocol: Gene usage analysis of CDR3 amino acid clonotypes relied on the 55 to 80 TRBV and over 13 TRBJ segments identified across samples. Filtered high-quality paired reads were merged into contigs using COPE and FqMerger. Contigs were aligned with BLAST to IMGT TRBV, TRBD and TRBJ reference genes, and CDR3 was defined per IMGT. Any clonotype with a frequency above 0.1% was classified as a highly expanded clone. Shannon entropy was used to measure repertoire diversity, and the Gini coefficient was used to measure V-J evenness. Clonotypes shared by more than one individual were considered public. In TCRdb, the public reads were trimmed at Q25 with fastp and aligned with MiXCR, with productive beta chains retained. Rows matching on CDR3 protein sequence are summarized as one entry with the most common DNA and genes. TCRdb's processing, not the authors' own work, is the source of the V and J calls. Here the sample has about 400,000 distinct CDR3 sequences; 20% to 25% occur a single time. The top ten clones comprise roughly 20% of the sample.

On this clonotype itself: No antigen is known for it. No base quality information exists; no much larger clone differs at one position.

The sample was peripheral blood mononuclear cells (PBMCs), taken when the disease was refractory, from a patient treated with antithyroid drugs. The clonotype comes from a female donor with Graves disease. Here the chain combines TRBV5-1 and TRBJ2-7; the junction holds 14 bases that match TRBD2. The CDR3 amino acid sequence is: CASRTGLAGDYEQYF. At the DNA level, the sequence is TGCGCCAGCAGAACGGGACTAGCGGGAGATTACGAGCAGTACTTC.